One and the same sample provided the 13 T cell receptor beta chains below, sequenced in a study of early T cells in non-severe SARS-CoV-2 infection. Using its own MiXCR run on the 5' RACE reads, TCRdb lists one record per CDR3 protein. The repertoire has about 59,000 distinct CDR3 sequences, 13% of them found once; the top ten carry about 9.3%. The starting material was whole blood, obtained at baseline. The origin of the receptors is an adult who was a healthcare worker with PCR-confirmed SARS-CoV-2 infection or an uninfected control (not recorded which).

This clonotype is a singleton in its sample. The chain recombines TRBV12-3 or TRBV12-4 with TRBJ1-6; D is uncertain. The CDR3 is made up of 12 amino acids. Trimming stripped 5 bases from V and 2 bases from J, with 1 base between. The chain's CDR3 is CASSPYNSPLHF. The DNA of the CDR3 is TGTGCCAGCAGTCCCTATAATTCACCCCTCCACTTT.

This clonotype was seen many times. The chain has TRBV12-3 or TRBV12-4 and TRBJ2-5; D is unresolved. Trimming removed 6 bases from V and 2 bases from J, with 7 bases in between. The CDR3 extends over 12 amino acids. The CDR3 coding sequence is TGTGCCAGCAGCGACCTACAAGAGACCCAGTACTTC. Protein sequence: CASSDLQETQYF.

This clonotype was observed at least ten times. The rearrangement uses TRBV9 and TRBJ2-1, with a possible D match to TRBD1 (6 bases). The length of the CDR3 is 15 residues. The germline V and J ends were trimmed by 1 base and 7 bases, with 15 bases remaining between them. From germline, CDR1 is SGDLS and CDR2 YYNGEE. This chain's CDR3 is CASSVRQGWWNEQFF. In nucleotides, the CDR3 is TGTGCCAGCAGCGTACGGCAGGGGTGGTGGAATGAGCAGTTCTTC.

V is TRBV11-3 and J is TRBJ2-7, with D perhaps TRBD2 (6 bases). Germline V gene lookup returns CDR1 SGHNT and CDR2 YENEEA. CDR3 length equals 14 residues. V lost 3 bases, J lost 5 bases, and 14 bases lay in between. CDR3 coding DNA: TGTGCCAGCAGCTTTACAACGGGACTCCACGAGCAGTACTTC. It codes for CASSFTTGLHEQYF.

This clonotype showed up just a few times. The rearrangement uses TRBV19 and TRBJ2-5; TRBD2 agrees at 11 bases. The CDR3 runs to 15 residues. V gave up 4 bases and J gave up 3 bases; unmatched junction bases: 4. CDR1 and CDR2 (germline): LNHDA, SQIVND (reference sequence). The chain's CDR3 is CASSRGGLAEETQYF. The CDR3 nucleotides are TGTGCCAGTAGTAGAGGGGGACTAGCGGAAGAGACCCAGTACTTC.

There are many counts of this clonotype. The chain recombines TRBV6-5 with TRBJ2-1; TRBD1 agrees at 8 bases. Trimming removed 6 bases from V and 1 base from J; junction bases left unmatched: 8. CDR1 and CDR2 from the germline V gene are MNHEY and SVGAGI. This CDR3 contains 16 residues. The CDR3 coding sequence is TGTGCCAGCAGCAGGGTACAGGGGGGATCCTACAATGAGCAGTTCTTC. It specifies CASSRVQGGSYNEQFF.

This clonotype has a count of ten or more. This rearrangement joins TRBV4-3 to TRBJ2-7; D unresolved. Germline CDR1 reads LGHNA; CDR2 reads YSLEER. CDR3 length: 15 amino acids. V lost 1 base and J 6 bases, leaving 16 bases between the germline ends. CDR3 bases: TGCGCCAGCAGCCAAGCGACGGGCCACGGAAGCGAGCAGTACTTC. This codes for CASSQATGHGSEQYF.

This clonotype showed up just a few times. The J gene is TRBJ2-2, the V gene TRBV7-3, with D hard to call. The V gene's germline CDR1 is SGHTA and CDR2 FQGTGA. CDR3 size: 14 residues. The V and J ends lost 0 bases and 5 bases respectively, with 7 bases between them. As DNA, the CDR3 is TGTGCCAGCAGCTTAACTCTCCCAACCGGGGAGCTGTTTTTT. This codes for CASSLTLPTGELFF.

The J gene is TRBJ1-4, the V gene TRBV18; D unclear. The CDR3 totals 13 residues. V lost 6 bases, J lost 8 bases, and 13 bases lay in between. Germline CDR1 is KGHSH and CDR2 is LQKENI. CDR3 sequence: CASSEGVEEKLFF. Written as DNA, the CDR3 is TGTGCCAGCTCTGAAGGCGTGGAAGAAAAACTGTTTTTT.

This clonotype was found a few times. The J gene is TRBJ2-6, the V gene TRBV5-5; 7 bases are a match to TRBD2. This CDR3 spans 15 amino acids. CDR1 and CDR2 (germline): SGHKS, YYEKEE (reference sequence). J lost 0 bases, V lost 7 bases, and 4 bases had no gene match. Written as DNA, the CDR3 is TGTGCCAGCTCCCGGGGGGACTCTGGGGCCAACGTCCTGACTTTC. Protein product: CASSRGDSGANVLTF.

The chain carries TRBV24-1 and TRBJ1-5; the match to TRBD1 covers 9 bases. The CDR3 length is 16 residues. The V segment lost 2 bases and the J segment 7 bases; nucleotides outside the gene matches: 8. Germline assignment: CDR1 KGHDR and CDR2 SFDVKD. CDR3 DNA: TGTGCCACCAGTGATTCGGGACAGGGTTCGGGGCAGCCCCAGCATTTT. Translating gives CATSDSGQGSGQPQHF.

The V and J genes are TRBV24-1 and TRBJ2-2, with TRBD2 matching over 12 bases. CDR1 is KGHDR, CDR2 SFDVKD, per germline. This CDR3 is 16 amino acids long. With 3 bases clipped from V and 6 bases from J, the junction kept 4 bases outside the gene matches. The CDR3 region is CATSDPSGRAAGELFF. As DNA, the CDR3 is TGTGCCACCAGTGATCCTAGCGGGAGGGCCGCCGGGGAGCTGTTTTTT.

This clonotype was detected many times. The chain uses TRBV6-1 and TRBJ2-7; a possible D gene is TRBD2 (6 bases). V was shortened by 2 bases and J by 0 bases, with 11 bases between the two germline ends. CDR3 length: 15 amino acids. Germline V gives CDR1 MNHNS, CDR2 SASEGT. CDR3 region: CASSEPGGASYEQYF. CDR3 nucleotides: TGTGCCAGCAGTGAACCTGGCGGGGCCTCCTACGAGCAGTACTTC.